The TCR beta chain described here comes from a study of regulatory T cells in long-lasting Graves disease. Overall study findings and caveats: Persistent Graves' patients showed less TCR diversity than newly diagnosed ones.

With iRepertoire HTBI primers and Arm-PCR of CDR3 regions, TCR beta libraries were built. TCRdb used MiXCR to reprocess the multiplex PCR reads, holding one entry per CDR3 protein. This sample has hundreds of thousands of distinct CDR3 sequences, with about 16% found just once. In germline, CDR1 is MNHNS, CDR2 SASEGT. The CDR3 runs 14 residues. V lost 5 bases and J 3 bases, leaving 13 bases between the germline ends. Time point here: newly diagnosed GD, antithyroid drugs for less than 3 months. Isolated PBMC RNA provided the starting material for the TCR library. Regarding this clonotype: Its antigen is unidentified. This may be a read error: a much more frequent sequence differs by one nucleotide. The conserved closing phenylalanine or tryptophan is absent in this CDR3, likely reflecting a read error.

The sample was also reused in another study, on T cells in Graves' hyperthyroidism and ophthalmopathy. That source reports: An absence of ophthalmopathy progression within 18 months meant stable Graves' hyperthyroidism. Disease duration under 2 months; hyperthyroidism patients were aged 18 to 65. Diagnoses were made from clinical symptoms, serum measures (thyroxine and TRAb), thyroid ultrasound and orbital computed tomography.

This sequence originates from a woman aged 35-60 years with Graves disease. Source: peripheral blood mononuclear cells (PBMCs), taken at new diagnosis, from a patient treated with antithyroid drugs. This rearrangement joins TRBV6-1 to TRBJ1-1; weak D call: TRBD1 (6 bases). CDR3: CASSTGNWHTEAFL. CDR3 nucleotide sequence: TGTGCCAGCAGTACAGGGAATTGGCACACTGAAGCTTTCCTT.